This passage covers 23 T cell receptor beta chains from one sample sequenced in a study of beta chain features in type 1 diabetes. Study-wide results and limits: Across all four CD4+ subsets, people with type 1 diabetes showed modestly shorter TCRB CDR3s.

These TCRs are of unknown antigen specificity. Reverse transcription of all isolated RNA meant that expressed TCRB transcripts were sequenced. Assay used: immunoSEQ multiplex PCR; TCRdb lists only in-frame clones, some missing. The table has around 310,000 clones, about 14% seen once; the top ten hold roughly 0.015%. Sequencing was performed on naive CD4+ T cells from blood. The receptors come from a woman aged 18-29 years with type 1 diabetes.

J is TRBJ2-7 and V is TRBV6-5; 9 bases fit TRBD2. Germline V gene data show CDR1 as MNHEY and CDR2 as SVGAGI. Trimming took 6 bases from V and 5 from J; bases not matched to a gene: 5. CDR3 length: 13 amino acids. The CDR3 coding sequence is TGTGCCAGCAGGGCGGGAGGGCGACACGAGCAGTACTTC. Translated: CASRAGGRHEQYF.

V gene TRBV18 combines with J gene TRBJ2-2, with a tentative D call TRBD2 (6 bases). Per germline, CDR1 KGHSH and CDR2 LQKENI. Trimming left V 6 bases short and J 1 base short, with 12 bases between. The CDR3 is 15 amino acids. Here the CDR3 DNA reads TGTGCCAGCTCGGGTCAAGCGGGGAACACCGGGGAGCTGTTTTTT. This codes for CASSGQAGNTGELFF.

The chain joins TRBV6-1 to TRBJ2-7; D is undetermined. The V gene's germline CDR1 is MNHNS and CDR2 SASEGT. The CDR3 is 12 amino acids. Trimming pared 7 bases from V and 0 bases from J, leaving 7 bases between. CDR3 nucleotide sequence: TGTGCCAGCAAGGAGAACTCCTACGAGCAGTACGTC. As protein: CASKENSYEQYV.

The V call is TRBV5-1, the J call TRBJ2-3; D possibly corresponds to TRBD2 (5 bases). The V gene's germline CDR1 is SGHRS and CDR2 YFSETQ. The CDR3 extends over 15 amino acids. The ends were cut back, 0 bases at V and 2 bases at J, with 10 bases in the middle. The chain's CDR3 is CASSLVREYTDTQYF. The CDR3 DNA sequence: TGCGCCAGCAGCTTGGTAAGGGAGTACACAGATACGCAGTATTTT.

The rearrangement links TRBV28 to TRBJ1-2; TRBD1 might be the D (5 bases). CDR1 and CDR2 (germline): MDHEN, SYDVKM. This CDR3 is 15 amino acids long. The V end lost 3 bases, the J end lost 5 bases, and 16 bases lay between the germline ends. Written as DNA, the CDR3 is TGTGCCAGCAGTTTGGGCTCACGGGGGAAGTATGGCTACACCTTC. Translating it yields CASSLGSRGKYGYTF.

The V call is TRBV20-1, the J call TRBJ2-7; D is perhaps TRBD1 (5 bases). With 5 bases removed from V and 6 bases from J, the gap between germline ends came to 11 bases. The CDR3 covers 11 residues. Germline lookup yields CDR1 DFQATT and CDR2 SNEGSKA (reference sequence). The CDR3 is CSAWQGFEQYF. As DNA, the CDR3 is TGCAGTGCTTGGCAGGGTTTCGAGCAGTACTTC.

J is TRBJ2-1 and V is TRBV6-5; 7 nucleotides match TRBD2. The ends lost 5 bases at V and 0 bases at J; junction bases unmatched: 4. The CDR3 is 15 residues long. Germline CDR1 reads MNHEY; CDR2 reads SVGAGI. The CDR3 loop is CASSPSGDSYNEQFF. The CDR3 nucleotides are TGTGCCAGCAGTCCCAGCGGGGACTCCTACAATGAGCAGTTCTTC.

The CDR3 loop is CASSQPGGRFYYGYTF. The CDR3 nucleotides are TGTGCCAGCAGTCAACCAGGGGGCCGTTTTTACTATGGCTACACCTTC. J is TRBJ1-2 and V is TRBV28, with TRBD1 matching 8 bases. Germline CDR1 reads MDHEN; CDR2 reads SYDVKM. Losses at the gene ends were 5 bases for V and 3 bases for J; bases not matched to a gene: 11. The CDR3 extends over 16 amino acids.

This clone has only a few counts. This sequence joins TRBV7-9 and TRBJ2-6; D is undetermined. Per the germline V gene, CDR1 is SEHNR and CDR2 is FQNEAQ (reference sequence). V lost 3 bases and J lost 1, with 10 bases in between. This CDR3 has 16 residues. For the CDR3, the DNA is TGTGCCAGCAGCTTCACTTATCTATCTGGGGCCAACGTCCTGACTTTC. Its protein product is CASSFTYLSGANVLTF.

Only a few counts were recorded for this clone. The genes are TRBV5-6 and TRBJ2-7, with no clear D. This CDR3 contains 14 residues. CDR1 and CDR2 (germline): SGHDT, YYEEEE. V was clipped by 2 bases and J by 4 bases, with 13 bases between them. The CDR3 sequence: CASSLVGSEYEQYV. In nucleotides, the CDR3 is TGTGCCAGCAGCTTAGTCGGGTCCGAGTACGAGCAGTACGTC.

The V and J genes are TRBV7-9 and TRBJ2-1; D may be TRBD1 (5 bases). The CDR3 covers 13 residues. The V and J ends lost 1 base and 9 bases respectively, with 10 bases between them. Per germline, CDR1 SEHNR and CDR2 FQNEAQ (reference sequence). This chain's CDR3 is CASSLEGVGEQFF. CDR3 bases: TGTGCCAGCAGCTTAGAAGGGGTCGGTGAGCAGTTCTTC. The whole variable domain, filled in from reference TRBV7-9 and TRBJ2-1, reads DTGVSQNPRHKITKRGQNVTFRCDPISEHNRLYWYRQTLGQGPEFLTYFQNEAQLEKSRLLSDRFSAERPKGSFSTLEIQRTEQGDSAMYLCASSLEGVGEQFFGPGTRLTVL.

The chain carries TRBV2 and TRBJ1-5; maybe TRBD1 (5 bases). This CDR3 has 13 amino acids. CDR1 and CDR2 (germline): SNHLY, FYNNEI. The V end lost 6 bases, the J end lost 0 bases, and 6 bases lay between the germline ends. DNA of the CDR3: TGTGCCAGCAGGACAGTTAGCAATCAGCCCCAGCATTTT. As protein: CASRTVSNQPQHF. Looking up the rest from reference TRBV2 and TRBJ1-5 gives the full variable domain: EPEVTQTPSHQVTQMGQEVILRCVPISNHLYFYWYRQILGQKVEFLVSFYNNEISEKSEIFDDQFSVERPDGSNFTLKIRSTKLEDSAMYFCASRTVSNQPQHFGDGTRLSIL.

The J gene is TRBJ2-1, the V gene TRBV11-3, with 8 bases aligning to TRBD2. V was pared by 5 bases and J by 0 bases, with 3 bases of the junction left unmatched. Germline V gene lookup returns CDR1 SGHNT and CDR2 YENEEA. This CDR3 has 15 amino acids. The CDR3 region has the DNA TGTGCCAGCAGCGAGAGCGGGAGCTCCTACAATGAGCAGTTCTTC. Encoded protein: CASSESGSSYNEQFF.

The V gene is TRBV28, the J gene TRBJ2-1, with TRBD1 identical over 10 bases. This CDR3 region has 16 residues. Per the germline V gene, CDR1 is MDHEN and CDR2 is SYDVKM. V lost 4 bases to trimming and J lost 7 bases; unmatched junction nucleotides: 10. The CDR3 spells CASSSPRQGARNEQFF. DNA for the CDR3: TGTGCCAGCAGTTCCCCTCGACAGGGGGCGCGGAATGAGCAGTTCTTC.

A few counts support this clone. In DNA, the CDR3 is TGTGCCAGCAGTGAATCAATTTATGGCTACACCTTC. It yields the protein CASSESIYGYTF. The V gene is TRBV25-1, the J gene TRBJ1-2; D not certain. The CDR3 is 12 amino acids. The germline V and J ends were trimmed by 1 base and 5 bases, with 5 bases remaining between them. Germline V gene lookup returns CDR1 MGHDK and CDR2 SYGVNS.

The rearrangement uses TRBV7-9 and TRBJ2-1; TRBD1 might be the D (6 bases). CDR1 and CDR2 (germline): SEHNR, FQNEAQ (reference sequence). With 5 bases removed from V and 1 base from J, the gap between germline ends came to 12 bases. This CDR3 spans 15 amino acids. The CDR3 DNA reads TGTGCCAGCAGCCACAAGGGGGTGTCCTACAATGAGCAGTTCTTC. As protein: CASSHKGVSYNEQFF.

This clone was counted only a few times. The gene calls are TRBV7-2 and TRBJ1-1, with no clear D. From germline, CDR1 is SGHTA and CDR2 FQGNSA. This CDR3 contains 14 residues. Trimming took off 4 bases at V and 6 bases at J, with 15 bases between the two ends. The CDR3 protein is CASSSIPGRAEAFF. CDR3 in DNA: TGTGCCAGCAGCTCAATACCCGGTCGCGCTGAAGCTTTCTTT. Variable domain in full (rest from reference TRBV7-2 and TRBJ1-1): GAGVSQSPSNKVTEKGKDVELRCDPISGHTALYWYRQSLGQGLEFLIYFQGNSAPDKSGLPSDRFSAERTGGSVSTLTIQRTQQEDSAVYLCASSSIPGRAEAFFGQGTRLTVV.

The chain joins TRBV5-1 to TRBJ2-5, with 13 nucleotides matching TRBD2. V shed 4 bases, J shed 4 bases, and the junction held 7 bases outside the gene matches. In germline, CDR1 is SGHRS, CDR2 YFSETQ. This CDR3 contains 16 residues. CDR3 bases: TGCGCCAGCAGCCGCGGGACTAGCGGGACTTTAGAGACCCAGTACTTC. Translated, it gives CASSRGTSGTLETQYF.

The chain joins TRBV19 to TRBJ2-1, with 14 bases lining up with TRBD2. Germline V CDR1 and CDR2: LNHDA, SQIVND (reference sequence). The CDR3 is made up of 15 amino acids. Germline trimming cut 7 bases from V and 9 bases from J; bases unmatched to any gene: 8. The CDR3 region is CASTMGLAGEGEQFF. The DNA for the CDR3 is TGTGCCAGTACCATGGGACTAGCGGGAGAGGGTGAGCAGTTCTTC.

The chain joins TRBV5-1 to TRBJ2-1; TRBD1 matches at 9 bases. Germline lookup yields CDR1 SGHRS and CDR2 YFSETQ. CDR3 size: 16 residues. The V gene end was trimmed by 4 bases and the J gene end by 4 bases; junction bases not matched to a gene: 9. CDR3 in amino acids: CASSATGTGSYNEQFF. CDR3 nucleotides: TGCGCCAGCAGCGCCACCGGGACAGGGTCATACAATGAGCAGTTCTTC.

The chain recombines TRBV27 with TRBJ1-5, with D maybe TRBD1 (5 bases). This CDR3 has 18 amino acids. Trimming took off 0 bases at V and 5 bases at J, with 20 bases between the two ends. CDR1 is MNHEY and CDR2 is SMNVEV in the germline V gene (reference sequence). The chain's CDR3 is CASSLSGPRVRVDQPQHF. The CDR3 coding sequence is TGTGCCAGCAGTTTATCAGGCCCCAGGGTTAGGGTCGATCAGCCCCAGCATTTT.

The rearrangement uses TRBV30 and TRBJ2-5; a weak D match, TRBD1 (6 bases). Germline-derived CDR1 and CDR2 are GTSNPN and SVGIG (reference sequence). The CDR3 totals 11 residues. Trimming shortened V by 4 bases and J by 3 bases, and 6 bases separated the two germline ends. The CDR3, as DNA: TGTGCCTGGACAGGGGAAGAGACCCAGTACTTC. Translation gives CAWTGEETQYF.

Turning to this clone: This sample also contains other DNA sequences that code for the same CDR3. The V call is TRBV30, the J call TRBJ1-5, with D maybe TRBD1 (5 bases). Trimming took 0 bases from V and 7 from J, leaving 16 bases between them. The CDR3 is made up of 15 amino acids. Per the germline V gene, CDR1 is GTSNPN and CDR2 is SVGIG (reference sequence). In DNA, the CDR3 is TGTGCCTGGAGTGTAGGGACGGGGGGTTCCCAGCCCCAGCATTTT. Its translation is CAWSVGTGGSQPQHF.